Shown below are 23 T cell receptor beta chains from a single sample sequenced in a study of blood T cell repertoires in COVID-19. TCRdb keeps only in-frame clones here, not all; method: immunoSEQ multiplex PCR. The sample records around 220,000 clones, around 80% being singletons. The sequenced sample consisted of peripheral blood. The receptors were sampled from a woman older than 75 with acute or convalescent COVID-19.

The J gene is TRBJ1-2, the V gene TRBV10-3, with 8 bases aligning to TRBD1. The junction had 9 bases not matched to a gene; V was cut back by 11 bases and J by 4 bases. The CDR3 totals 13 residues. Germline values: CDR1 ENHRY, CDR2 SYGVKD. CDR3 bases: TGTGCCTCGGCGCGACAGGGGCTCTATGGCTACACCTTC. Translated, it gives CASARQGLYGYTF.

This clone was observed a handful of times. The CDR3 nucleotides are TGTGCCATCAGATGGGACAGAGGTCTCGGAAACACCATATATTTT. Amino acid sequence: CAIRWDRGLGNTIYF. The rearrangement links TRBV10-3 to TRBJ1-3; 7 nucleotides align to TRBD1. V shed 6 bases and J 4 bases; nucleotides not matched to a gene: 9. The germline gives CDR1 ENHRY, CDR2 SYGVKD. The CDR3 consists of 15 residues.

The chain couples TRBV27 to TRBJ1-6; a possible D gene is TRBD1 (5 bases). Germline loops: CDR1 MNHEY, CDR2 SMNVEV (reference sequence). CDR3 length: 15 residues. V gave up 0 bases and J gave up 5 bases, with 8 bases separating them. CDR3 in amino acids: CASSLSRQHNSPLHF. The CDR3, as DNA: TGTGCCAGCAGTTTATCCCGACAGCATAATTCACCCCTCCACTTT.

The chain combines TRBV29-1 with TRBJ2-7, with TRBD2 matching 10 bases. Trimming took 6 bases from V and 2 from J; bases not matched to a gene: 13. Germline loops: CDR1 SQVTM, CDR2 ANQGSEA. This CDR3 spans 16 amino acids. DNA for the CDR3: TGCAGCGTGGGGAGACTAGCGGGCGGCGTAGCCTACGAGCAGTACTTC. The encoded protein is CSVGRLAGGVAYEQYF.

This sequence joins TRBV2 and TRBJ2-5; the match to TRBD1 covers 8 bases. This CDR3 contains 13 residues. V lost 6 bases and J lost 4; bases outside the gene matches: 4. The germline V gene encodes CDR1 SNHLY and CDR2 FYNNEI. The CDR3 reads CASRTGAPETQYF. The CDR3 DNA reads TGTGCCAGCAGGACAGGGGCCCCAGAGACCCAGTACTTC.

The chain links TRBV30 to TRBJ1-5; 8 nucleotides match TRBD1. This CDR3 region has 14 residues. V shed 4 bases, J shed 7 bases, and the junction held 9 bases outside the gene matches. Looked up from germline, CDR1 is GTSNPN and CDR2 is SVGIG (reference sequence). CDR3 sequence (DNA): TGTGCCTGGAACGGCGGACAGGGTCAACAGCCCCAGCATTTT. Its protein product is CAWNGGQGQQPQHF.

This chain joins TRBV6-5 and TRBJ1-2; tentative D call: TRBD1 (5 bases). Trimming cost V 5 bases and J 3 bases, with 16 bases left between them. CDR3 length: 15 residues. Germline V lookup: CDR1 MNHEY, CDR2 SVGAGI. The CDR3 coding sequence is TGTGCCAGCAGTACACCAGGGATTGGAGACTATGGCTACACCTTC. Residues: CASSTPGIGDYGYTF.

CDR3: CASSIRLAGATLGSLLVGYNEQFF. CDR3 bases: TGTGCCAGCAGCATAAGACTAGCAGGGGCCACCCTGGGGTCTTTGCTGGTTGGGTACAATGAGCAGTTCTTC. The chain has TRBV21-1 and TRBJ2-1; TRBD2, the D gene given by the table, was not confirmed from the DNA. TRBV21-1 is marked as a pseudogene. The CDR3 covers 24 residues.

The chain carries TRBV18 and TRBJ2-3; TRBD2 aligns across 8 bases. This CDR3 has 16 residues. V shed 6 bases and J 1 base; nucleotides not matched to a gene: 9. The germline CDR1 and CDR2 sequences are KGHSH and LQKENI. The CDR3 DNA reads as TGTGCCAGCTCGCCGGGGGGGGGCCACCGCACAGATACGCAGTATTTT. Its protein is CASSPGGGHRTDTQYF.

The DNA of the CDR3 is TGTGCCAGCAGCTTTACTAGGGGGCAGGAGAACACTGAAGCTTTCTTT. Protein product: CASSFTRGQENTEAFF. The chain is built from TRBV7-8 and TRBJ1-1, with TRBD1 matching over 7 bases. The ends lost 3 bases at V and 1 base at J; junction bases unmatched: 8. This CDR3 comprises 16 residues. CDR1 and CDR2 from the germline V gene are SGHVS and FQNEAQ. Complete variable domain (other parts from reference TRBV7-8 and TRBJ1-1): GAGVSQSPRYKVAKRGQDVALRCDPISGHVSLFWYQQALGQGPEFLTYFQNEAQLDKSGLPSDRFFAERPEGSVSTLKIQRTQQEDSAVYLCASSFTRGQENTEAFFGQGTRLTVV.

The gene calls are TRBV29-1 and TRBJ2-3, with 8 bases that match TRBD2. The CDR3 is 14 amino acids. Germline V gives CDR1 SQVTM, CDR2 ANQGSEA. Trimming removed 6 bases from V and 5 bases from J; junction bases left unmatched: 10. This chain's CDR3 is CSVGSSGRGDTQYF. In DNA, the CDR3 is TGCAGCGTAGGGTCCAGCGGGAGAGGAGATACGCAGTATTTT.

This clone was observed once. V and J are TRBV7-2 and TRBJ1-2; 7 bases line up with TRBD1. Trimming cost V 1 base and J 2 bases; bases outside gene matches: 4. CDR3 length: 15 residues. Germline-derived CDR1 and CDR2 are SGHTA and FQGNSA. The CDR3 bases are TGTGCCAGCAGCTTAGTATCAGGGGGGAACTATGGCTACACCTTC. Translated, it gives CASSLVSGGNYGYTF.

The CDR3 loop is CASSEVEGANPEAFF. The CDR3 DNA reads as TGTGCCAGCAGTGAAGTCGAGGGGGCAAATCCCGAAGCTTTCTTT. The chain has TRBV6-1 and TRBJ1-1; 7 bases map to TRBD1. Germline CDR1 and CDR2: MNHNS and SASEGT. The CDR3 covers 15 residues. The trim removed 1 base at V and 8 bases at J, leaving 10 bases unmatched.

This clone was detected many times. Written as DNA, the CDR3 is TGTGCCAGTCTAAGGGACACCTACACTGAAGCTTTCTTT. Its protein is CASLRDTYTEAFF. The chain couples TRBV7-9 to TRBJ1-1, with D tentatively TRBD1 (6 bases). There are 13 residues in the CDR3. With 9 bases removed from V and 3 bases from J, the gap between germline ends came to 14 bases. Germline CDR1 is SEHNR and CDR2 is FQNEAQ (reference sequence).

The V gene is TRBV7-9, the J gene TRBJ1-2; 7 bases agree with TRBD1. This CDR3 comprises 15 residues. Trimming cost V 5 bases and J 5 bases; bases outside gene matches: 11. CDR1 is SEHNR, CDR2 FQNEAQ, per germline (reference sequence). The CDR3 loop is CASSTGASRDYGYTF. The CDR3 DNA reads TGTGCCAGCAGCACAGGGGCGAGCAGGGATTATGGCTACACCTTC.

This chain connects TRBV19 to TRBJ1-1, with D perhaps matching TRBD1 (5 bases). The CDR3 runs 13 residues. Germline lookup yields CDR1 LNHDA and CDR2 SQIVND (reference sequence). Trimming removed 5 bases at V and 3 bases at J, with 10 bases between. CDR3 nucleotides: TGTGCCAGTAGTGTCCAAGGGGACACTGAAGCTTTCTTT. Protein sequence: CASSVQGDTEAFF. The complete variable domain, with remaining parts taken from reference TRBV19 and TRBJ1-1, reads DGGITQSPKYLFRKEGQNVTLSCEQNLNHDAMYWYRQDPGQGLRLIYYSQIVNDFQKGDIAEGYSVSREKKESFPLTVTSAQKNPTAFYLCASSVQGDTEAFFGQGTRLTVV.

The chain recombines TRBV20-1 with TRBJ1-2; 8 nucleotides match TRBD1. V was clipped by 3 bases and J by 8 bases; unmatched bases: 8. The CDR3 totals 13 residues. From germline, CDR1 is DFQATT and CDR2 SNEGSKA (reference sequence). CDR3 amino acids: CSASIRQGWGYTF. The CDR3 DNA is TGCAGTGCTAGTATACGACAGGGGTGGGGCTACACCTTC.

The J gene is TRBJ1-2, the V gene TRBV9; D call uncertain. V gave up 0 bases and J gave up 0 bases, with 6 bases separating them. Germline assignment: CDR1 SGDLS and CDR2 YYNGEE. The CDR3 is made up of 14 amino acids. This chain's CDR3 is CASSVATANYGYTF. CDR3 sequence (DNA): TGTGCCAGCAGCGTAGCTACTGCTAACTATGGCTACACCTTC.

The genes are TRBV3-1 (or the pseudogene TRBV3-2) and TRBJ2-7; TRBD1 matches at 8 bases. This CDR3 region has 16 residues. Trimming cost V 4 bases and J 7 bases; bases outside gene matches: 15. Looked up from germline, CDR1 is LGHDT and CDR2 is YNNKEL (reference sequence). This CDR3 reads CASSRLPQGALREQYF. CDR3 nucleotide sequence: TGTGCCAGCAGCCGCTTGCCCCAGGGGGCGCTTAGAGAGCAGTACTTC.

The chain links TRBV11-3 to TRBJ1-1, with D possibly matching TRBD1 (5 bases). Germline V gene sequence: CDR1 SGHNT, CDR2 YENEEA. V lost 5 bases and J 6 bases, leaving 16 bases between the germline ends. This CDR3 spans 14 amino acids. This CDR3 reads CASSGDFISAEAFF. The CDR3 nucleotides read TGTGCCAGCAGCGGGGACTTTATCTCCGCTGAAGCTTTCTTT.

The V gene is TRBV15, the J gene TRBJ1-6, with D perhaps matching TRBD1 (5 bases). Trimming removed 1 base from V and 8 bases from J, with 15 bases in between. CDR1 is LNHNV, CDR2 YYDKDF, per germline (reference sequence). The CDR3 has 16 amino acids. CDR3 coding DNA: TGTGCCACCAGCAGAGGCTTGACAGTCTCGGATTCACCCCTCCACTTT. It yields the protein CATSRGLTVSDSPLHF.

The chain carries TRBV19 and TRBJ2-1, with 8 bases fitting TRBD2. V shed 8 bases, J shed 9 bases, and the junction held 15 bases outside the gene matches. CDR1 and CDR2 from the germline V gene are LNHDA and SQIVND (reference sequence). The CDR3 sequence is 15 residues long. The CDR3 sequence: CASQDLGGALGEQFF. Here the CDR3 DNA reads TGTGCCAGTCAGGATCTCGGGGGGGCATTAGGTGAGCAGTTCTTC.

This clone was observed a few times. This chain joins TRBV6-2 or TRBV6-3 and TRBJ2-5; TRBD2 is a possible D gene (5 bases). The CDR3 sequence is 14 residues long. Germline V gene data show CDR1 as MNHEY and CDR2 as SVGEGT. Trimming left V 0 bases short and J 5 bases short, with 10 bases between. CDR3: CASSYSGIAETQYF. The DNA for the CDR3 is TGTGCCAGCAGTTACTCTGGGATAGCGGAGACCCAGTACTTC.